This T cell receptor (beta chain) was retrieved from a study of cytomegalovirus exposure and HLA in healthy donors. Study overall: Early released data comprised about 90 million unique TCRs from HLA-typed donors. Study results and limitations: There were reportedly fewer N-insertions in an Asian-associated ancestry cluster than the roughly 610-donor mean, in a later analysis.

Points on this clone: What it recognizes is unknown.

The study ran its PCR with 60 Vbeta and 13 Jbeta primers. Method: immunoSEQ multiplex PCR; TCRdb's copy keeps in-frame clones and lacks some. The sample gives roughly 120,000 clones, roughly 80% of which show up once; approximately 23% is in the top ten. Germline loops: CDR1 SNHLY, CDR2 FYNNEI. This CDR3 is built from 15 residues. V lost 4 bases to trimming and J lost 7 bases, with 16 bases between them. The V gene is TRBV2, the J gene TRBJ2-2; possibly TRBD2 for D (5 bases). The source is a man aged 30 to 45 in good health and CMV-seropositive. Material: PBMCs. Written as DNA, the CDR3 is TGTGCCAGCAGTGTCATGACGGGAACAATCGGGGAGCTGTTTTTT. Amino acids: CASSVMTGTIGELFF.